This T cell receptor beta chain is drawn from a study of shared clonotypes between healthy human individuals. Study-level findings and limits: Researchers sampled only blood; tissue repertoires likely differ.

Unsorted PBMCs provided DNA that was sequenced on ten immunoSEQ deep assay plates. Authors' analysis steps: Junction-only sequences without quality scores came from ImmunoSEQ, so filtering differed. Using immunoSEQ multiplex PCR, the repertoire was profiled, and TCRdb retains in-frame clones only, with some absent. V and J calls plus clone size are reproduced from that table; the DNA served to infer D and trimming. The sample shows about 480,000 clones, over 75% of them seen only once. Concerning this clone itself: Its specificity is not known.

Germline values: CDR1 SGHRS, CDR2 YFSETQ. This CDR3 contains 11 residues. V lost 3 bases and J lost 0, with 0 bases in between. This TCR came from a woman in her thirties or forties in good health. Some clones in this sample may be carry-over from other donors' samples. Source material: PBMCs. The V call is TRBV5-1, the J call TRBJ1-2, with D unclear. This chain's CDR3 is CASSSNYGYTF. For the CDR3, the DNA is TGCGCCAGCAGCTCTAACTATGGCTACACCTTC.